This TCR beta chain was recovered during a study of shared clonotypes between healthy human individuals. Trimming removed 6 bases at V and 1 base at J, with 7 bases between. The CDR3 has 12 residues. From germline, CDR1 is MDHEN and CDR2 SYDVKM. The data were produced by immunoSEQ multiplex PCR, yet TCRdb's version contains in-frame clones alone and is incomplete. This table holds roughly 1.5 million clones, 98% found once. The sample taken for sequencing was naive CD4+ T cells sorted from blood. This sample's subset: CD45RA+ positively selected. The TCR sequence derives from a man between 25 and 39 years old in good health. The rearrangement links TRBV28 to TRBJ2-7, with unresolved D. CDR3 coding DNA: TGTGCCAGCAGGAGAGAGTCCTACGAGCAGTACTTC. Translating it yields CASRRESYEQYF.